Given below is one TCR beta chain in context. The antigen is unknown. Germline CDR1 is MNHNS and CDR2 is SASEGT. The CDR3 covers 13 residues. The V end was cut by 6 bases, the J end by 2 bases, with 11 bases between. The data derive from a study of shared clonotypes between healthy human individuals. General observations from the study: Sequencing depth was expected to affect clonotype sharing among donors.

Genomic DNA from each subset was divided evenly over several immunoSEQ plates. Assay used: immunoSEQ multiplex PCR; TCRdb lists only in-frame clones, some missing. The repertoire holds some 500,000 clones, almost 97% seen once, with about 0.064% in the top ten. The sample taken for sequencing was naive CD4+ T cells sorted from blood. Subset: CD45RA+ positively selected. This TCR derives from a woman between 25 and 40 years old in good health. The chain carries TRBV6-1 and TRBJ2-7; D uncertain. The DNA for the CDR3 is TGTGCCAGCAGGGACCCTCGTGCCTACGAGCAGTACTTC. Translating it yields CASRDPRAYEQYF.